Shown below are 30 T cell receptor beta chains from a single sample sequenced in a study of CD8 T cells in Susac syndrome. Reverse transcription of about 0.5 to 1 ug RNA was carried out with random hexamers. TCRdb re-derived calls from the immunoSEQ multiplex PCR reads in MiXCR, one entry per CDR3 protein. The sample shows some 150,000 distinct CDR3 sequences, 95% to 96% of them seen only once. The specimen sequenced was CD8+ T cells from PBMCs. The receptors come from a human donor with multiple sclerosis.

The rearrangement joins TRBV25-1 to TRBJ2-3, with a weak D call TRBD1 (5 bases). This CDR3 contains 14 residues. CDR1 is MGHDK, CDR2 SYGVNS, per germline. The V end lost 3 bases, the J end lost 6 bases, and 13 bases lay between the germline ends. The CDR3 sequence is CASSDDREFDTQYF. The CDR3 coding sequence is TGTGCCAGCAGTGATGACAGAGAGTTTGATACGCAGTATTTT.

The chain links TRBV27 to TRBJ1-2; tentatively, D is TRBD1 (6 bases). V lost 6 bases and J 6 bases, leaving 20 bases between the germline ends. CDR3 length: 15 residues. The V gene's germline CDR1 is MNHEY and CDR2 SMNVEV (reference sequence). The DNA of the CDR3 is TGTGCCAGCAGGCCGCCCGGGGGCCCCTTGAATGGCTACACCTTC. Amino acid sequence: CASRPPGGPLNGYTF.

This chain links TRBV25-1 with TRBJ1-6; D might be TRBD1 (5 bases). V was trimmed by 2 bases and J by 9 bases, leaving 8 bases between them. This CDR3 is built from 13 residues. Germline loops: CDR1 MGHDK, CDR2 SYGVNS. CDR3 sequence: CASSEGAGSPLHF. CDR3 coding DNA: TGTGCCAGCAGTGAAGGGGCGGGTTCACCCCTCCACTTT.

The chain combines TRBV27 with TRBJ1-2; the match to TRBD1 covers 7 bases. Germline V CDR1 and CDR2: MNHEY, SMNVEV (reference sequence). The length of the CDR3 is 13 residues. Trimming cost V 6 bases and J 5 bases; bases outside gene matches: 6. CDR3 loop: CASRRQGGYGYTF. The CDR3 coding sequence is TGTGCCAGCAGACGACAGGGAGGGTATGGCTACACCTTC.

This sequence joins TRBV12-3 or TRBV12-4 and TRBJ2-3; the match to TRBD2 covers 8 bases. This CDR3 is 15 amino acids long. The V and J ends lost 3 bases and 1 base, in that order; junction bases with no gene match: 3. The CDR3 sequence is CASSFPRGGTDTQYF. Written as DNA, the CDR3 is TGTGCCAGCAGTTTTCCGCGGGGGGGCACAGATACGCAGTATTTT.

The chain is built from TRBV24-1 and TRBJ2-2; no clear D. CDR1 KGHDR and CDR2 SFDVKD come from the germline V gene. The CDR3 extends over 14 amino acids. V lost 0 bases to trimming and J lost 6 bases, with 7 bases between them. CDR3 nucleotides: TGTGCCACCAGTGATTTGCAAGTCCCCGGGGAGCTGTTTTTT. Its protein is CATSDLQVPGELFF.

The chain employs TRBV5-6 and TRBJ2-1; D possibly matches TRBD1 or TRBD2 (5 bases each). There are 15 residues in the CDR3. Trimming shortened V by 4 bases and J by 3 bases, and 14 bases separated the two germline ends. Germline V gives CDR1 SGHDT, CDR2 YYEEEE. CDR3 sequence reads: CASSGRDQLYNEQFF. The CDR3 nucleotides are TGTGCCAGCAGCGGCCGGGACCAACTCTACAATGAGCAGTTCTTC.

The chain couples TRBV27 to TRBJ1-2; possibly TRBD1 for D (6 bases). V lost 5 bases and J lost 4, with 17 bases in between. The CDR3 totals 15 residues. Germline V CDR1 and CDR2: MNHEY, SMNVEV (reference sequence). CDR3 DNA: TGTGCCAGCAGTCCGCGGACAGCCACTTCCTATGGCTACACCTTC. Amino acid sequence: CASSPRTATSYGYTF.

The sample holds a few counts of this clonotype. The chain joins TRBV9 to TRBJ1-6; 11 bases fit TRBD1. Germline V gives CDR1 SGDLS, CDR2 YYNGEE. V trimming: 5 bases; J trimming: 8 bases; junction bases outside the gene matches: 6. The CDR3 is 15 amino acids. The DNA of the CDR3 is TGTGCCAGCAGTCGGACGGGACAGGGGGATTCACCCCTCCACTTT. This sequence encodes CASSRTGQGDSPLHF.

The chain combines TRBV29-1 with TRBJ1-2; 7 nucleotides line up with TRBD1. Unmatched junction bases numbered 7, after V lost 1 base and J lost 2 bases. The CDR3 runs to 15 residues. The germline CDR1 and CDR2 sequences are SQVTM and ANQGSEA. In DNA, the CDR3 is TGCAGCGTTGAAGGCGGGCCACAGGGGAACTATGGCTACACCTTC. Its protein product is CSVEGGPQGNYGYTF. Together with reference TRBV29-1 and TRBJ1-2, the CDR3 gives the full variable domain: SAVISQKPSRDICQRGTSLTIQCQVDSQVTMMFWYRQQPGQSLTLIATANQGSEATYESGFVIDKFPISRPNLTFSTLTVSNMSPEDSSIYLCSVEGGPQGNYGYTFGSGTRLTVV.

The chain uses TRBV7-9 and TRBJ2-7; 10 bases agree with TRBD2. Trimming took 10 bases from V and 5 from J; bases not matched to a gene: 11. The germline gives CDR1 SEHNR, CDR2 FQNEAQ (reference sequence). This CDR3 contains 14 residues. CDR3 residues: CATKDGGTSDEQYF. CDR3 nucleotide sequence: TGTGCCACCAAAGACGGCGGGACTAGCGACGAGCAGTACTTC.

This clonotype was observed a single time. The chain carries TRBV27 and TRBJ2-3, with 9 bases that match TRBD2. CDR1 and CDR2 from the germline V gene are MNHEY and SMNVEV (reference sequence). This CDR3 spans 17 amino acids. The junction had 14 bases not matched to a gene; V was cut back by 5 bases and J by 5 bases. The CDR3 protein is CASSPFVVAGVVDTQYF. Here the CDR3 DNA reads TGTGCCAGCAGTCCATTCGTGGTAGCGGGGGTGGTAGATACGCAGTATTTT.

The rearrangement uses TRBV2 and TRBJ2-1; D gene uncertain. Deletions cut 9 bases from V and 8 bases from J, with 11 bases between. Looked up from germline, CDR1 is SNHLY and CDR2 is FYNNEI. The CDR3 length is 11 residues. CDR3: CARKPRDEQFF. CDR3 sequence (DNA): TGTGCCAGAAAGCCCCGGGATGAGCAGTTCTTC.

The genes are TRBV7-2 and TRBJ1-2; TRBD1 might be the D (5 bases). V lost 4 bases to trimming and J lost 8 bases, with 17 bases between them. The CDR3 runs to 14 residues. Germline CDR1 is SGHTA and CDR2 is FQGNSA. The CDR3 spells CASSSHLGPGGYTF. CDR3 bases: TGTGCCAGCAGCTCGCATCTGGGGCCGGGAGGCTACACCTTC.

CDR3 bases: TGTGCCAGCAGCCAAGAAGATCGAGCGGGGATGGGAGAGACCCAGTACTTC. Its protein is CASSQEDRAGMGETQYF. The chain employs TRBV4-2 and TRBJ2-5; 7 nucleotides line up with TRBD2. The CDR3 extends over 17 amino acids. CDR1 is LGHNA and CDR2 is YNFKEQ in the germline V gene. V lost 0 bases, J lost 4 bases, and 11 bases stayed unmatched.

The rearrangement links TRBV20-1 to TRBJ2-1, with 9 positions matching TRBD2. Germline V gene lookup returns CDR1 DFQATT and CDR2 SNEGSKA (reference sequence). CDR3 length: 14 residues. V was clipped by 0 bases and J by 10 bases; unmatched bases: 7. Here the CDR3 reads CSARESGGPSEQFF. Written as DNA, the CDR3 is TGCAGTGCTAGAGAGAGCGGGGGGCCTTCGGAGCAGTTCTTC.

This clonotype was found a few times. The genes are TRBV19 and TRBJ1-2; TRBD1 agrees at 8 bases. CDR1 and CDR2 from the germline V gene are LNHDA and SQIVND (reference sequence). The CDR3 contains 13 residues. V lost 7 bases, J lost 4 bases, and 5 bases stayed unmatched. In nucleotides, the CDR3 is TGTGCCAGTACTGGACAGGGAAGCTATGGCTACACCTTC. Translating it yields CASTGQGSYGYTF.

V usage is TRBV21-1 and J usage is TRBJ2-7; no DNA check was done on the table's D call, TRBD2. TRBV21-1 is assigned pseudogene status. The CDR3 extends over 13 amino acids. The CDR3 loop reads CASSKRIPLEQYV. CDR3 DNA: TGTGCCAGCAGCAAAAGAATCCCTCTCGAGCAGTACGTC.

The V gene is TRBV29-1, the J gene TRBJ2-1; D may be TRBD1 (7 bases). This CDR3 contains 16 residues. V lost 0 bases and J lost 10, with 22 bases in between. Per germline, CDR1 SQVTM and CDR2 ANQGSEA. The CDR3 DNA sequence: TGCAGCGTTGAAGATCGCGGGACAGAGTCAGGGGGAGAGCAGTTCTTC. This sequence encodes CSVEDRGTESGGEQFF.

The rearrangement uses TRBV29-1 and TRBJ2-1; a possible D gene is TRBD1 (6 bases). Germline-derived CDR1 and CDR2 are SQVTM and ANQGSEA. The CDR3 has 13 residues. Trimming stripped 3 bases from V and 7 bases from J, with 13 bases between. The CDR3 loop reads CSVDGPRGNEQFF. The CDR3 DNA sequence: TGCAGCGTTGATGGACCCAGGGGTAATGAGCAGTTCTTC.

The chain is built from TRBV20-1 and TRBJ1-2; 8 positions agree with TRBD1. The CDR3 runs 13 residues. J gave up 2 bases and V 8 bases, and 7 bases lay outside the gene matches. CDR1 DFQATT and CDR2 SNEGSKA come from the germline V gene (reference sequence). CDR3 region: CSYARQGNYGYTF. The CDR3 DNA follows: TGCAGTTACGCAAGACAGGGGAACTATGGCTACACCTTC.

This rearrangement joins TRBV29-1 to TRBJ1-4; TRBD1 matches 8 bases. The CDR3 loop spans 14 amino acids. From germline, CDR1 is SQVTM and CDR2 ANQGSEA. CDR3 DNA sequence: TGCAGTGCCGGGACAGGTAGATTTAGTGAAAAACTGTTTTTT. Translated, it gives CSAGTGRFSEKLFF.

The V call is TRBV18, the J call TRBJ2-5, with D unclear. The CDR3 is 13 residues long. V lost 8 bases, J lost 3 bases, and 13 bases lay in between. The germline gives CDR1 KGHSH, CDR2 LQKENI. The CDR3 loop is CASSPPSEETQYF. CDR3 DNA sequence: TGTGCCAGCAGCCCCCCCAGCGAAGAGACCCAGTACTTC.

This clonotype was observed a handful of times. CDR3 sequence: CASSLSTGGNQPQHF. The CDR3 DNA is TGTGCCAGCAGTTTGTCTACAGGGGGCAATCAGCCCCAGCATTTT. V gene TRBV27 combines with J gene TRBJ1-5; TRBD1 matches at 7 bases. Germline V gene sequence: CDR1 MNHEY, CDR2 SMNVEV (reference sequence). J lost 2 bases, V lost 3 bases, and 4 bases had no gene match. The CDR3 extends over 15 amino acids.

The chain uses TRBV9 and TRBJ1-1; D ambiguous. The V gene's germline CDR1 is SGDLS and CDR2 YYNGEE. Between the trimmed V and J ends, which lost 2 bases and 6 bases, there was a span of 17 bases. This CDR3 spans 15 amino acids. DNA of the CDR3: TGTGCCAGCAGCGTTGAGCCGGGCCCCGGGCCTGAAGCTTTCTTT. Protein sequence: CASSVEPGPGPEAFF.

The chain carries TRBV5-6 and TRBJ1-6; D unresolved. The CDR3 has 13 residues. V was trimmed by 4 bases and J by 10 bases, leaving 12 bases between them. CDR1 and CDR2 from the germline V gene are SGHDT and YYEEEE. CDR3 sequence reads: CASSPSLDSPLHF. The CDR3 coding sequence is TGTGCCAGCAGCCCGTCCCTCGACTCACCCCTCCACTTT.

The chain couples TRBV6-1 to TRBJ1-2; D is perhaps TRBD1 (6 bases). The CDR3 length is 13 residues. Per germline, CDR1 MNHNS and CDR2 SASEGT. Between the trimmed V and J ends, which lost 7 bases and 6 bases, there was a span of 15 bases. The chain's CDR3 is CASNGQRKHGYTF. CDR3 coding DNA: TGTGCCAGCAATGGACAGAGGAAACATGGCTACACCTTC.

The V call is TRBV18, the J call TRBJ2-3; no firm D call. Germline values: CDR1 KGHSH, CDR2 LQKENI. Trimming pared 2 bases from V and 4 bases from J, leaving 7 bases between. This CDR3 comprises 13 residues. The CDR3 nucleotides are TGTGCCAGCTCACCAGTTTGGGCAGATACGCAGTATTTT. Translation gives CASSPVWADTQYF.

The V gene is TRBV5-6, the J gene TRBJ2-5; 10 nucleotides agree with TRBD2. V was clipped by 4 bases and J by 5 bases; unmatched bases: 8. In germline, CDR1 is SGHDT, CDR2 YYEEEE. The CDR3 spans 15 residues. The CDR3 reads CASSPDSGGLETQYF. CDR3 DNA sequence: TGTGCCAGCAGCCCGGATAGCGGGGGGCTGGAGACCCAGTACTTC.

The CDR3 DNA is TGTGCCTGGGCAACAGGGCTGAACACTGAAGCTTTCTTT. Translating it yields CAWATGLNTEAFF. The chain links TRBV30 to TRBJ1-1, with a possible D match to TRBD1 (6 bases). The CDR3 is 13 amino acids. Germline assignment: CDR1 GTSNPN and CDR2 SVGIG (reference sequence). V lost 5 bases and J 0 bases, leaving 10 bases between the germline ends.